This T cell receptor beta chain was sequenced in a study of T cells in Graves' hyperthyroidism and ophthalmopathy. Whole-study findings and limits: Separation of ophthalmopathy from stable hyperthyroidism was achieved by a 13 V-J model. Ophthalmopathy got predicted by the model a median about 6.5 months before its onset. Most clonotypes expanded in thyroid above 0.001 were likewise present in blood.

Trimming took 2 bases from V and 6 from J, leaving 12 bases between them. The CDR3 runs to 14 residues. Germline V gives CDR1 MNHNS, CDR2 SASEGT. In its sample, this clonotype was seen many times. Its antigen is as yet unknown. TCR beta CDR3 region amplification was performed from RNA transcripts. The HTBI set primed first-round TCR CDR3 RT-PCR. TCRdb reprocessed the multiplex PCR reads with MiXCR, giving one entry per CDR3 protein. The repertoire holds approximately 400,000 distinct CDR3 sequences, with 11% to 15% as singletons. The study based diagnoses on clinical symptoms, serum thyroxine and TRAb, thyroid ultrasound and orbital computed tomography.

The receptor was isolated from a middle-aged man with Graves' ophthalmopathy. The chain uses TRBV6-1 and TRBJ2-3; weak D call: TRBD1 (5 bases). The specimen sequenced was blood. The CDR3 is CASSERGPSDTQYF. Here the CDR3 DNA reads TGTGCCAGCAGTGAAAGGGGCCCGTCCGATACGCAGTATTTT.